A single sample gave rise to the 11 T cell receptor beta chains below, sequenced in a study of T cell changes during pregnancy in multiple sclerosis. The table came from immunoSEQ multiplex PCR; TCRdb's copy has only in-frame clones and leaves some out. The sample consists of about 80,000 clones, around 90% of them appearing once. Sequenced here: CD4+ T cells from peripheral blood mononuclear cells, sampled before pregnancy. The receptors originated from a female donor with multiple sclerosis, enrolled in a pregnancy study.

In its sample, this clone was seen a few times. The V and J genes are TRBV27 and TRBJ1-5; no definite D call. Trimming shortened V by 6 bases and J by 0 bases, and 12 bases separated the two germline ends. This CDR3 has 15 residues. The V gene's germline CDR1 is MNHEY and CDR2 SMNVEV (reference sequence). CDR3 sequence (DNA): TGTGCCAGCAGGGGCAGTACCTATAGCAATCAGCCCCAGCATTTT. Translating gives CASRGSTYSNQPQHF.

The CDR3 here is CASSLRGRGQETQYF. CDR3 sequence (DNA): TGTGCCAGTAGTTTAAGGGGCAGGGGACAAGAGACCCAGTACTTC. V usage is TRBV19 and J usage is TRBJ2-5, with D perhaps matching TRBD1 (6 bases). Germline CDR1 is LNHDA and CDR2 is SQIVND (reference sequence). This CDR3 region has 15 residues. V lost 5 bases and J lost 2, with 15 bases in between.

The V gene is TRBV7-2, the J gene TRBJ1-2, with TRBD1 as a possible D gene (6 bases). The CDR3 contains 14 residues. Germline CDR1 and CDR2: SGHTA and FQGNSA. Trimming pared 1 base from V and 7 bases from J, leaving 13 bases between. CDR3 residues: CASSLGGRGVGYTF. Written as DNA, the CDR3 is TGTGCCAGCAGCTTAGGCGGCAGGGGAGTTGGCTACACCTTC.

The V call is TRBV5-1, the J call TRBJ2-5; D is possibly TRBD1 (6 bases). The CDR3 runs to 15 residues. Germline assignment: CDR1 SGHRS and CDR2 YFSETQ. Trimming shortened V by 5 bases and J by 4 bases, and 18 bases separated the two germline ends. The CDR3 loop reads CASSSRGEGRETQYF. CDR3 nucleotide sequence: TGCGCCAGCAGTTCCAGGGGAGAAGGGCGAGAGACCCAGTACTTC.

The CDR3 DNA reads as TGTGCCAGCAGCTTGGGGGGGCGCTCCCCCACAGATACGCAGTATTTT. Translation: CASSLGGRSPTDTQYF. The rearrangement links TRBV5-4 to TRBJ2-3; weak D call: TRBD1 (6 bases). In germline, CDR1 is SGHNT, CDR2 YYREEE (reference sequence). CDR3 length: 16 residues. V lost 0 bases, J lost 2 bases, and 13 bases lay in between.

The rearrangement uses TRBV19 and TRBJ1-5; 7 positions match TRBD1. The germline gives CDR1 LNHDA, CDR2 SQIVND (reference sequence). This CDR3 spans 14 amino acids. V dropped 7 bases and J dropped 1; count of bases not matched to a gene: 4. DNA of the CDR3: TGTGCCAGTACCGAGACAGGGAGCAATCAGCCCCAGCATTTT. Amino acid sequence: CASTETGSNQPQHF.

This clone was seen only once. J is TRBJ2-7 and V is TRBV29-1, with a weak D call TRBD1 (5 bases). Germline V gene sequence: CDR1 SQVTM, CDR2 ANQGSEA. V was clipped by 4 bases and J by 1 base, with 5 bases between them. CDR3 length equals 11 residues. The CDR3 sequence: CSVGQSYEQYF. The CDR3 nucleotides read TGCAGCGTTGGACAGTCCTACGAGCAGTACTTC.

The chain has TRBV25-1 and TRBJ2-1; TRBD2 matches 14 bases. With 8 bases clipped from V and 4 bases from J, the junction kept 7 bases outside the gene matches. Germline V CDR1 and CDR2: MGHDK, SYGVNS. This CDR3 region has 16 residues. The CDR3 loop is CASGRTSGGIYNEQFF. For the CDR3, the DNA is TGTGCCAGCGGGAGGACTAGCGGGGGGATATACAATGAGCAGTTCTTC.

V gene TRBV2 combines with J gene TRBJ2-1; 7 bases fit TRBD1. V shed 6 bases and J 7 bases; nucleotides not matched to a gene: 3. The CDR3 extends over 12 amino acids. The germline V gene encodes CDR1 SNHLY and CDR2 FYNNEI. In DNA, the CDR3 is TGTGCCAGCAGAGAACAGGGGAATGAGCAGTTCTTC. It codes for CASREQGNEQFF.

The chain uses TRBV30 and TRBJ2-2, with 12 bases fitting TRBD2. J lost 7 bases, V lost 1 base, and 7 bases had no gene match. From germline, CDR1 is GTSNPN and CDR2 SVGIG (reference sequence). The CDR3 consists of 16 residues. The CDR3 region has the DNA TGTGCCTGGAGTGGGATGACTAGCGGGAGCCTCGGGGAGCTGTTTTTT. Encoded protein: CAWSGMTSGSLGELFF.

The table lists this clone with a count of one. The V call is TRBV14, the J call TRBJ1-2, with D unresolved. The CDR3 has 15 residues. V was cut by 0 bases and J by 8 bases, with 16 bases left in between. Germline V CDR1 and CDR2: SGHDN, FVKESK. The CDR3 DNA follows: TGTGCCAGCAGCCAAGATCTACAAGCAAGAGGAGGCTACACCTTC. Translation: CASSQDLQARGGYTF.